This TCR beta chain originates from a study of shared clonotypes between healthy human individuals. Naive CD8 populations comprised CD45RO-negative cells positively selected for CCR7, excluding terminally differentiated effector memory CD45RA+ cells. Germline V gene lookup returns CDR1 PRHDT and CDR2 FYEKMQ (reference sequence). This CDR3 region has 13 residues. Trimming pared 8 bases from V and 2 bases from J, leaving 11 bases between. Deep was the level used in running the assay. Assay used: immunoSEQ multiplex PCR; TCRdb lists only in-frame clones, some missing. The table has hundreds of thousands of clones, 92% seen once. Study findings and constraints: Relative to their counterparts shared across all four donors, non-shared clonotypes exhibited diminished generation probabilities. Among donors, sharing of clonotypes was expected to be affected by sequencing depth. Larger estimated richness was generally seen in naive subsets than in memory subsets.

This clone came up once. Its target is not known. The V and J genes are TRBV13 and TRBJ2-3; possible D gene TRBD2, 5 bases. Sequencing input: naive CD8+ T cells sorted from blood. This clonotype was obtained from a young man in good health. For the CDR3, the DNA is TGTGCCAGCTCTCCGAGGGACACAGATACGCAGTATTTT. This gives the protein CASSPRDTDTQYF.